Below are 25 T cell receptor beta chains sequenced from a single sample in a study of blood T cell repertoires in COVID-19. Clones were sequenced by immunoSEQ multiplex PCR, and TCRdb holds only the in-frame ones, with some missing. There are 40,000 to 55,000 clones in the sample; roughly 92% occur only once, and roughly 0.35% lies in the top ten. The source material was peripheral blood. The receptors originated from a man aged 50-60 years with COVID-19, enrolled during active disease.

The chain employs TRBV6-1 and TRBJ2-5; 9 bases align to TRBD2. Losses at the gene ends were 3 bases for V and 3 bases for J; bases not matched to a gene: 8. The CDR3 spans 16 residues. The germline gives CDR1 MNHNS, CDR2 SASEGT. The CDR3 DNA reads TGTGCCAGCAGTGATCCATATGGCGGGAGGGAAGAGACCCAGTACTTC. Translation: CASSDPYGGREETQYF.

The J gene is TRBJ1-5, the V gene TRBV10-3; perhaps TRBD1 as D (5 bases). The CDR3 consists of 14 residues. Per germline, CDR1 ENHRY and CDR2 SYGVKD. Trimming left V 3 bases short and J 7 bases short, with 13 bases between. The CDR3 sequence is CAISDPGGYQPQHF. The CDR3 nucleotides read TGTGCCATCAGTGATCCCGGGGGGTACCAGCCCCAGCATTTT.

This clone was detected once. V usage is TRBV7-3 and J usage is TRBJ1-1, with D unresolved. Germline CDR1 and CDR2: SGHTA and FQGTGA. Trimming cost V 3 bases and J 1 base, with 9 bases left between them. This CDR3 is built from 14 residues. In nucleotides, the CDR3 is TGTGCCAGCAGCTTTGGGCCTCGGAACACTGAAGCTTTCTTT. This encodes CASSFGPRNTEAFF.

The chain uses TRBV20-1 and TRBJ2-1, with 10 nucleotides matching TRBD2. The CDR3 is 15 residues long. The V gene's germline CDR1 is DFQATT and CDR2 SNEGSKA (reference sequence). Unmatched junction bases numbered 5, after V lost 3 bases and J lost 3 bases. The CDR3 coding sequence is TGCAGTGCTAGTATTTGGACTAGCGGCTACAATGAGCAGTTCTTC. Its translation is CSASIWTSGYNEQFF.

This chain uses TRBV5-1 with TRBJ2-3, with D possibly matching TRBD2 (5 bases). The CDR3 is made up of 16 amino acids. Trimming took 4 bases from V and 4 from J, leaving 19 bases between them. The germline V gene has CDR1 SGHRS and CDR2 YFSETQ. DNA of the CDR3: TGCGCCAGCAGCCCCCCCCGCACGTCCGGGGCAGATACGCAGTATTTT. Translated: CASSPPRTSGADTQYF. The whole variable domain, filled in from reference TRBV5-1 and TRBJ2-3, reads KAGVTQTPRYLIKTRGQQVTLSCSPISGHRSVSWYQQTPGQGLQFLFEYFSETQRNKGNFPGRFSGRQFSNSRSEMNVSTLELGDSALYLCASSPPRTSGADTQYFGPGTRLTVL.

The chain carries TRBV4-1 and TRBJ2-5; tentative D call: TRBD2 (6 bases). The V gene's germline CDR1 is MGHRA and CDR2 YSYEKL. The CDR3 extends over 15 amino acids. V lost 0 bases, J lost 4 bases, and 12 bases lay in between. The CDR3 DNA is TGCGCCAGCAGCCAAGAGAGCCGGGAGCGAGAGACCCAGTACTTC. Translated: CASSQESRERETQYF.

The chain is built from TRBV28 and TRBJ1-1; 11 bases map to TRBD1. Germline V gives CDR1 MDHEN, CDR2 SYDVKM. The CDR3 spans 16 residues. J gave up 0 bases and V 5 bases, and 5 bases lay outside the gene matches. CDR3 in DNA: TGTGCCAGCAGTCCCCGGACAGGGGGCATGAACACTGAAGCTTTCTTT. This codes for CASSPRTGGMNTEAFF. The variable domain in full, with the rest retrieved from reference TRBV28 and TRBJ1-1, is DVKVTQSSRYLVKRTGEKVFLECVQDMDHENMFWYRQDPGLGLRLIYFSYDVKMKEKGDIPEGYSVSREKKERFSLILESASTNQTSMYLCASSPRTGGMNTEAFFGQGTRLTVV.

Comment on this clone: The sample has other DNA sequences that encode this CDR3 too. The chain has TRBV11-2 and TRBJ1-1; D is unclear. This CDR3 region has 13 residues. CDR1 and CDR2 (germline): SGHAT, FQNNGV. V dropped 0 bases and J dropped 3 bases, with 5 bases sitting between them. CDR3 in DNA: TGTGCCAGCAGCTTAGATCGAGACACTGAAGCTTTCTTT. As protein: CASSLDRDTEAFF.

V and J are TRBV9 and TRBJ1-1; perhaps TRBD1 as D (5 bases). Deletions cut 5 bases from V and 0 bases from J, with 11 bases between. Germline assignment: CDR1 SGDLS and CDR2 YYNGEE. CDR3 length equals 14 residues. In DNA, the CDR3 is TGTGCCAGCAGGGCCGACAGCCTGAACACTGAAGCTTTCTTT. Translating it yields CASRADSLNTEAFF. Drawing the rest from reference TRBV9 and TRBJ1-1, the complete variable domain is DSGVTQTPKHLITATGQRVTLRCSPRSGDLSVYWYQQSLDQGLQFLIQYYNGEERAKGNILERFSAQQFPDLHSELNLSSLELGDSALYFCASRADSLNTEAFFGQGTRLTVV.

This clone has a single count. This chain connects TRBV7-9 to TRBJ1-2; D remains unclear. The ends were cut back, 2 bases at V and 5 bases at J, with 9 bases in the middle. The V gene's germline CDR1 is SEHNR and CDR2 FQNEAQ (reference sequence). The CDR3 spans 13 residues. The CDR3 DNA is TGTGCCAGCAGCTTACATGGAGTGTATGGCTACACCTTC. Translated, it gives CASSLHGVYGYTF.

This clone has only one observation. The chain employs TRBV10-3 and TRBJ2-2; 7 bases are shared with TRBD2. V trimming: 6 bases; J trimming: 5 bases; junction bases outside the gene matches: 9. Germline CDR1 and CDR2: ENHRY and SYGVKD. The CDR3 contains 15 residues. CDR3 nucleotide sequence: TGTGCCATCAGCGGACCAGGGCGGGGGACCGGGGAGCTGTTTTTT. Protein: CAISGPGRGTGELFF.

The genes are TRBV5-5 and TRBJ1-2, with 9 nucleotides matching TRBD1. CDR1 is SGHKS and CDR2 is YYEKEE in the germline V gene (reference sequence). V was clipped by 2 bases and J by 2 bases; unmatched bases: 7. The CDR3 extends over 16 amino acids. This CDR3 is CASSFLDGQGNYGYTF. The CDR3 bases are TGTGCCAGCAGCTTTTTAGATGGACAGGGGAACTATGGCTACACCTTC.

The DNA of the CDR3 is TGCGCCAGCAGTCCCCGGATAGCGGGAGGGACCAAAAACATTCAGTACTTC. It yields the protein CASSPRIAGGTKNIQYF. This chain joins TRBV4-1 and TRBJ2-4; 11 bases are a match to TRBD2. Germline CDR1 MGHRA, CDR2 YSYEKL. V shed 6 bases and J 2 bases; nucleotides not matched to a gene: 9. The CDR3 totals 17 residues.

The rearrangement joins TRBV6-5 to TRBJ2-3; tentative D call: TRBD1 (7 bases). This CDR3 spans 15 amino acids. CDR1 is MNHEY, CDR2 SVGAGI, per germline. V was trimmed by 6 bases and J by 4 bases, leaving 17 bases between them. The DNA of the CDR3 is TGTGCCAGCAGCTTAAGCGGAGGGGGCCCAGATACGCAGTATTTT. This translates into CASSLSGGGPDTQYF.

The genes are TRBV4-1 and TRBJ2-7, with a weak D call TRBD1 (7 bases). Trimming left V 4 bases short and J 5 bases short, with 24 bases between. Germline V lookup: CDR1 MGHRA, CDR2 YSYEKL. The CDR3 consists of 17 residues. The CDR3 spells CASSPPTGTAEGDEQYF. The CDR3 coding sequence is TGCGCCAGCAGCCCCCCAACCGGGACAGCGGAGGGGGACGAGCAGTACTTC.

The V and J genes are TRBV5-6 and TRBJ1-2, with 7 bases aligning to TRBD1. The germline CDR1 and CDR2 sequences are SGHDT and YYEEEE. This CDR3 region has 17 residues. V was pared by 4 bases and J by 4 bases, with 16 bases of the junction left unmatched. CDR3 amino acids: CASSPPRDRVSVYGYTF. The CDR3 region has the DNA TGTGCCAGCAGCCCCCCCCGGGACAGAGTGTCAGTCTATGGCTACACCTTC.

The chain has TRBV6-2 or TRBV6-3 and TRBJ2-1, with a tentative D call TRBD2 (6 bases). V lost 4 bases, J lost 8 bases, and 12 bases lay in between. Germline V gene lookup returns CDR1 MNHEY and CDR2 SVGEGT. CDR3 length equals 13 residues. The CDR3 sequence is CASSSAGRYEQFF. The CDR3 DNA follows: TGTGCCAGCAGTTCCGCAGGGAGGTATGAGCAGTTCTTC.

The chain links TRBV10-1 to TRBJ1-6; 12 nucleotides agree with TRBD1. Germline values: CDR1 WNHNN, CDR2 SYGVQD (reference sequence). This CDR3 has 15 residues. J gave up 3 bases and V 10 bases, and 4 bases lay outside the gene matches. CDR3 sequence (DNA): TGCGCCAACGGGACAGGGGGCTTCTATAATTCACCCCTCCACTTT. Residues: CANGTGGFYNSPLHF.

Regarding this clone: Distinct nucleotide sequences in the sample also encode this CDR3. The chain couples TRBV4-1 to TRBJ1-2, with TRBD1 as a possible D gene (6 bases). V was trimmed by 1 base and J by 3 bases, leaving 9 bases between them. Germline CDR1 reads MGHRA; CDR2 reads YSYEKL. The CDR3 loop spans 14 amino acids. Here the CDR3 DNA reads TGCGCCAGCAGCCAAGTACCAGGGGACTATGGCTACACCTTC. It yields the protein CASSQVPGDYGYTF.

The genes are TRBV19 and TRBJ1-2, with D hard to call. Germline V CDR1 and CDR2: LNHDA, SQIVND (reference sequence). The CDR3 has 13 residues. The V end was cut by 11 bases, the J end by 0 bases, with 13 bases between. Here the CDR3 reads CAVRAPANYGYTF. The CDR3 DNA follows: TGTGCCGTTCGAGCCCCCGCTAACTATGGCTACACCTTC.

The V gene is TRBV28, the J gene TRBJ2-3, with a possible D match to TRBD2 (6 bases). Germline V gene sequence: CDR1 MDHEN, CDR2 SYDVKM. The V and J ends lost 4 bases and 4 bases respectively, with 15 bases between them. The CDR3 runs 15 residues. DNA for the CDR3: TGTGCCAGCAGTTCCCCGGGGGAATATGCAGATACGCAGTATTTT. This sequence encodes CASSSPGEYADTQYF.

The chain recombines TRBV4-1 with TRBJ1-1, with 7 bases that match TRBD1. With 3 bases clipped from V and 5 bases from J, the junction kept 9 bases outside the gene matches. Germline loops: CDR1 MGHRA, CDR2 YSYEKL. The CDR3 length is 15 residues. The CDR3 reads CASSQKDRVGTEAFF. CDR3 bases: TGCGCCAGCAGCCAGAAAGACAGGGTGGGTACTGAAGCTTTCTTT.

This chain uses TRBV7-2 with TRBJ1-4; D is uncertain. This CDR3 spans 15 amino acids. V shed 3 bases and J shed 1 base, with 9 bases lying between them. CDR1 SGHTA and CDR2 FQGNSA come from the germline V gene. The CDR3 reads CASSFGRGTNEKLFF. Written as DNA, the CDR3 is TGTGCCAGCAGCTTTGGACGGGGAACTAATGAAAAACTGTTTTTT.

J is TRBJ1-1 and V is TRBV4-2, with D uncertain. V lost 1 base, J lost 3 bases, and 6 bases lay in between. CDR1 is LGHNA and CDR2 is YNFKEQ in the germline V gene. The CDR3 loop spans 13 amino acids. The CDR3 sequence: CASSQGEYTEAFF. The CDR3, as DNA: TGTGCCAGCAGCCAAGGGGAGTACACTGAAGCTTTCTTT.

The CDR3 sequence: CASSLVGTVNTGELFF. The CDR3 DNA sequence: TGTGCCAGCAGCTTAGTCGGGACAGTCAACACCGGGGAGCTGTTTTTT. The chain links TRBV7-9 to TRBJ2-2; 7 bases match TRBD1. CDR1 is SEHNR, CDR2 FQNEAQ, per germline (reference sequence). This CDR3 is built from 16 residues. The V and J ends lost 1 base and 2 bases, in that order; junction bases with no gene match: 4. The variable domain in full, with the rest retrieved from reference TRBV7-9 and TRBJ2-2, is DTGVSQNPRHKITKRGQNVTFRCDPISEHNRLYWYRQTLGQGPEFLTYFQNEAQLEKSRLLSDRFSAERPKGSFSTLEIQRTEQGDSAMYLCASSLVGTVNTGELFFGEGSRLTVL.